This TCR beta chain was identified during a study of blood T cell repertoires in COVID-19. Study-wide context: T cells, B-cell-depleted T cells, or PBMCs provided the cDNA or gDNA that served as material.

Trimming left V 6 bases short and J 0 bases short, with 6 bases between. CDR3 length: 13 amino acids. Clones were read by immunoSEQ multiplex PCR, and TCRdb kept only the in-frame ones, dropping some. The sample has some 290,000 clones, roughly 91% seen once; the top ten hold about 2%. The chain employs TRBV12-3 or TRBV12-4 and TRBJ1-5; unclear D gene. This clonotype was sampled from a woman aged 40-49 years with acute COVID-19. The sample taken for sequencing was PBMCs or T cells enriched from blood (not recorded which). The CDR3 region is CASRAYSNQPQHF. The CDR3 DNA reads as TGTGCCAGCAGGGCTTATAGCAATCAGCCCCAGCATTTT.